This TCR beta chain was recorded in a study of T cell responses to AZD1222 COVID-19 vaccine (dated by TCRdb to the early 2020s). Background for the entire study: Because spike-specific TCR depth and breadth did not differ between the two schedules, AZD1222 recipients who got a second dose at roughly 4 weeks were pooled with those who got a second dose at roughly 12 weeks. TCR sequencing was performed for fewer than 250 trial participants, of whom about 200 were given two doses of AZD1222 and around 26 were given two doses of MenACWY control vaccine. Trial participants were enrolled by age into 18-55, 56-69 and 70-plus year subgroups, with about 150, 28 and 57 TCR-sequenced participants respectively.

CDR1 and CDR2 are read off the germline V gene as MDHEN and SYDVKM. The CDR3 covers 13 residues, taking in both the cysteine and the phenylalanine. Only the CDR3 region is kept as DNA, spanning 39 bases read in frame from base 1. The junction carries 7 bases between V and J, which are trimmed by 8 bases and 0 bases respectively. The CDR3 regions of human TCRbeta chains were subjected to immunosequencing. Per the authors' processing: TCRs in the repertoires were matched against a reference library of SARS-CoV-2-specific TCRs that had been generated with the MIRA antigen-specificity platform. Breadth was defined as the fraction of unique TCRs that were SARS-CoV-2-associated. Depth was defined as the fraction of total T cells that were SARS-CoV-2-associated. Using the MIRA data, each spike-specific TCR was assigned both to the spike region to which the TCR was reactive and to a CD4 or CD8 class. Log10-transformed breadth and depth values were compared by one-way ANOVA with Sidak's multiple comparisons tests. Here the immuneACCESS table is served through TCRdb, limited to in-frame sequences with V and J called. Missing clones are a known gap in these copies; in checked studies unresolved V genes cover under half, and the rest lacks a known reason. The V and J calls and clone size come from that table; D and trimming were worked out from the DNA. The sample yields 110,000 to 150,000 clones; 75% to 90% were counted once. The ten most abundant clones make up approximately 1.5% of the sample.

Points the paper makes about the study in general: Vaccine-associated CD4 TCRs spanned the whole spike protein, with dominant responses in regions 160-218 and 743-854. The 56-69-year group was small, and its depth increase did not reach significance, likely because of low power. After two AZD1222 doses, both the breadth and the depth of spike-specific TCRs were significantly higher than at day 0 and than in MenACWY recipients. Participants were mostly white British and included more females than males, and it was suggested by the authors that clonal diversity may have been underestimated. Because no samples from the day 14 peak response were available, repertoires could be characterized only after the peak T cell response. Only five to seven AZD1222 recipients were SARS-CoV-2 seropositive at baseline, limiting conclusions about previously exposed vaccinees. Nearly half of unique spike-specific TCRs reportedly recognized epitopes outside regions mutated in the B.1.351 and B.1.1.7 variants.

With regard to this clone: The target of this receptor is not known. It has no much larger one-base neighbor in the sample; base qualities were not kept.

In light of the paper, this sample's time point label describes: baseline before first vaccination. Samples from vaccinated people were obtained from the UK trials COV001 and COV002, which included a single-blind randomized controlled phase 2/3 trial of AZD1222 (ChAdOx1 nCoV-19) in healthy adults. For TCRbeta chain sequencing, PBMC samples were collected from trial participants at day 0 and at day 28 after the second dose. The sequencing here drew on peripheral blood, taken on day 0 of AZD1222 vaccination. Here the chain combines TRBV28 and TRBJ2-2; a weak D assignment points to TRBD2 (5 bases agree). This TCR came from an adult in good health. The encoded CDR3 is CASLLANTGELFF. The DNA is as follows: TGTGCCAGCTTACTAGCGAACACCGGGGAGCTGTTTTTT.